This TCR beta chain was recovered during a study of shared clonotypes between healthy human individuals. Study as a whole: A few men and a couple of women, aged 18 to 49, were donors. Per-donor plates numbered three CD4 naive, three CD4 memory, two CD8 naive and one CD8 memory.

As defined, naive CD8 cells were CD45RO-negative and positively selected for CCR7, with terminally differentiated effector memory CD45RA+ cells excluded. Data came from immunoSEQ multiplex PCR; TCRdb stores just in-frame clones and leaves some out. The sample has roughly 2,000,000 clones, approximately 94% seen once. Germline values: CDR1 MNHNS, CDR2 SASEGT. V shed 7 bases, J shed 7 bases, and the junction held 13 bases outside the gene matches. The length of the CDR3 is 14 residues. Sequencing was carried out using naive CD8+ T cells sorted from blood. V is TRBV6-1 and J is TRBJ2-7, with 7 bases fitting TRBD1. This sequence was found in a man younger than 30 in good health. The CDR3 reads CASTRLTGDGEQYF. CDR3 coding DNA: TGTGCCAGCACACGACTAACAGGGGACGGGGAGCAGTACTTC.